This note documents a single T cell receptor (beta chain) sequence. Antigen specificity is unknown. This entry is derived from a study of T cells after yellow fever vaccination. Study-wide results and caveats: Clonotypes found in both CD4 and CD8 compartments made up a small share.

TCRdb redid the calling of the 5' RACE reads with MiXCR, one entry per CDR3 protein. This table has about 350,000 distinct CDR3 sequences, around 12% appearing once. CDR1 and CDR2 (germline): ENHRY, SYGVKD. J gave up 2 bases and V 6 bases, and 3 bases lay outside the gene matches. CDR3 length equals 16 residues. Source: CD4+ T cells sorted from PBMCs, taken 15 days after the yellow fever booster vaccination. The rearrangement joins TRBV10-3 to TRBJ2-6, with 11 bases matching TRBD1. The clonotype was recovered from a young man who received the YFV17D yellow fever vaccine. CDR3 in amino acids: CAISRTGGAGANVLTF. In DNA form, the CDR3 reads TGTGCCATCAGCCGGACAGGGGGCGCTGGGGCCAACGTCCTGACTTTC.